Below, 7 T cell receptor beta chains from the same sample are listed, as sequenced in a study of CD8+ T cells in alopecia areata. As the sequencing template, cDNA was produced by extracting RNA and reverse transcribing it. The assay was immunoSEQ multiplex PCR, and TCRdb's table has in-frame clones only and misses some. The table has 80,000 to 100,000 clones, 40% to 45% seen once; the top ten hold around 0.8%. Sequencing was carried out using CD4+ T cells sorted from blood. Receptors were obtained from a human donor with alopecia areata.

This clone showed up just a few times. Additional DNA sequences in this sample encode the identical CDR3. V gene TRBV28 combines with J gene TRBJ1-2; the match to TRBD1 covers 10 bases. Per germline, CDR1 MDHEN and CDR2 SYDVKM. The ends lost 6 bases at V and 6 bases at J; junction bases unmatched: 4. The CDR3 extends over 13 amino acids. CDR3 sequence (DNA): TGTGCCAGCAGACTCGGACAGGGGGATGGCTACACCTTC. The encoded protein is CASRLGQGDGYTF.

The chain has TRBV30 and TRBJ2-1; tentatively, D is TRBD2 (5 bases). Germline values: CDR1 GTSNPN, CDR2 SVGIG (reference sequence). Trimming took off 2 bases at V and 6 bases at J, with 8 bases between the two ends. The CDR3 loop spans 12 amino acids. Written as DNA, the CDR3 is TGTGCCTGGAGTTGGGGAGTCAATGAGCAGTTCTTC. This encodes CAWSWGVNEQFF.

The table lists this clone with a few counts. The CDR3 protein is CSVVVLGNTIYF. The DNA of the CDR3 is TGCAGCGTTGTCGTGCTGGGAAACACCATATATTTT. This chain links TRBV29-1 with TRBJ1-3; the D is unclear. The V gene lost 4 bases and the J gene lost 4 bases, with 8 bases spanning the gap. Germline V gives CDR1 SQVTM, CDR2 ANQGSEA. CDR3 length: 12 residues.

This clone turned up a few times. The chain joins TRBV5-1 to TRBJ1-2; D remains ambiguous. The CDR3 consists of 12 residues. V was pared by 4 bases and J by 4 bases, with 8 bases between. Germline lookup yields CDR1 SGHRS and CDR2 YFSETQ. For the CDR3, the DNA is TGCGCCAGCAGCCAGGAGGGCTATGGCTACACCTTC. It yields the protein CASSQEGYGYTF.

This sequence joins TRBV6-5 and TRBJ2-6; tentative D call: TRBD2 (6 bases). Germline V lookup: CDR1 MNHEY, CDR2 SVGAGI. This CDR3 region has 14 residues. Trimming took 7 bases from V and 13 from J, leaving 20 bases between them. For the CDR3, the DNA is TGTGCCAGCATGTGGGGGGAGGCGGGGTTTGTCCTGACTTTC. Translating it yields CASMWGEAGFVLTF.

The chain has TRBV5-1 and TRBJ2-3; 9 bases map to TRBD2. CDR1 and CDR2 (germline): SGHRS, YFSETQ. V shed 0 bases, J shed 3 bases, and the junction held 5 bases outside the gene matches. The CDR3 consists of 16 residues. CDR3 region: CASSLEASGKTDTQYF. The CDR3 coding sequence is TGCGCCAGCAGCTTGGAGGCTAGCGGGAAGACAGATACGCAGTATTTT.

The rearrangement links TRBV30 to TRBJ2-3, with a weak D call TRBD1 (6 bases). The length of the CDR3 is 14 residues. Trimming removed 0 bases from V and 2 bases from J, with 9 bases in between. Per the germline V gene, CDR1 is GTSNPN and CDR2 is SVGIG (reference sequence). The CDR3 sequence: CAWSVRGTTDTQYF. DNA of the CDR3: TGTGCCTGGAGTGTAAGGGGGACCACAGATACGCAGTATTTT.